This TCR beta chain was observed in a study of regulatory T cells in long-lasting Graves disease. Across the whole study: Positive TSH receptor antibodies alongside over 5 years of antithyroid drugs were what marked Graves' disease as persistent. Study results and caveats: Shared public clonotypes totalled 2,741 in persistent patients, compared with 966 in new patients. Limited sample numbers may have lowered accuracy.

The time point: persistent/refractory GD, antithyroid drugs over 5 years with positive TRAb. Making the TCR library involved RNA that had been extracted from PBMCs. The CDR3 length is 13 residues. Trimming cost V 5 bases and J 4 bases, with 11 bases left between them. TCR beta libraries were built with iRepertoire HTBI primers and Arm-PCR of CDR3 regions. As processed by the authors: From all samples, identification returned roughly 15 TRBJ and approximately 67 TRBV segments. TCRdb reprocessed the multiplex PCR reads via MiXCR and lists one record per CDR3 protein. TCRdb assigned the V and J calls; the authors' analysis was not used. The repertoire holds around 460,000 distinct CDR3 sequences, with 20% to 25% as singletons. Regarding this clonotype: No antigen is known for it.

This sequence joins TRBV12-3 or TRBV12-4 and TRBJ1-2; D is possibly TRBD1 (5 bases). The receptor was isolated from a female donor with Graves disease. The specimen was peripheral blood mononuclear cells (PBMCs), collected when the disease was refractory, from a patient treated with antithyroid drugs. The CDR3 DNA follows: TGTGCCAGCAGTCCCGGACACGTCTATGGCTACACCTTC. This sequence encodes CASSPGHVYGYTF.